This TCR beta chain was sequenced for a study of beta chain features in type 1 diabetes. The CDR3 is made up of 15 amino acids. V lost 5 bases to trimming and J lost 8 bases, with 21 bases between them. Germline CDR1 reads SGHTA; CDR2 reads FQGNSA. This clone was counted between two and nine times. Its antigen is not known. All of the isolated RNA was reverse transcribed, so expressed TCRB transcripts were sequenced. Assay used: immunoSEQ multiplex PCR; TCRdb lists only in-frame clones, some missing. The table shows roughly 310,000 clones, with approximately 11% occurring only once. Overall study results and limits: The influence of HLA type on TCRB rearrangement stayed undetermined.

The rearrangement links TRBV7-2 to TRBJ1-1, with a tentative D call TRBD1 (6 bases). The sequence was obtained from a young woman in good health. Sequenced sample: naive CD4+ T cells from blood. The CDR3 spells CASSITLGQMGEAFF. CDR3 DNA: TGTGCCAGCAGCATAACTCTCGGACAGATGGGGGAAGCTTTCTTT.